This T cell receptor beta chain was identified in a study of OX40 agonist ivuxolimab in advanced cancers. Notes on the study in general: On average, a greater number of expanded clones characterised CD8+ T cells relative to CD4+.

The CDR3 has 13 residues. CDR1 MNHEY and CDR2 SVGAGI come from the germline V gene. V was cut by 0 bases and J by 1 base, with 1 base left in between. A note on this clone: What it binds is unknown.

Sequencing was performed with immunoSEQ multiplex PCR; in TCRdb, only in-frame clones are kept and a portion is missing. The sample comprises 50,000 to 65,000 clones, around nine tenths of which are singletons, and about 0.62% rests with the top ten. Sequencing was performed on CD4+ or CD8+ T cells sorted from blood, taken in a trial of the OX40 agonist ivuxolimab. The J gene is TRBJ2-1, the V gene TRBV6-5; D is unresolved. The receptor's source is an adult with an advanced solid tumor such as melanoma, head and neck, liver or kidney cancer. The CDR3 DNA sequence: TGTGCCAGCAGTTACTCGTCCTACAATGAGCAGTTCTTC. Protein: CASSYSSYNEQFF.